The 9 T cell receptor beta chains below come from one sample, sequenced in a study of blood T cells in healthy people across ages. Using a J-beta primer mix together with a sample-barcoded 5' primer, a second PCR was run for about 6 to 12 cycles. Using its own MiXCR run on the 5' RACE reads, TCRdb lists one record per CDR3 protein. This table has fewer than 2,000,000 distinct CDR3 sequences, 39% appearing once. The sequencing input was blood. The source is a human donor in good health.

The chain uses TRBV12-3 or TRBV12-4 and TRBJ2-3; 8 positions match TRBD2. The CDR3 loop spans 16 amino acids. V lost 5 bases to trimming and J lost 1 base; unmatched junction nucleotides: 8. This CDR3 is CASSRGGLVRTDTQYF. The CDR3 bases are TGTGCCAGCAGTCGGGGGGGGCTAGTGCGCACAGATACGCAGTATTTT.

This clonotype was seen more than once but under ten times. CDR3 sequence: CAISGRPGQVVHEQYF. The CDR3 DNA reads as TGTGCCATCAGTGGGCGGCCGGGACAGGTGGTCCACGAGCAGTACTTC. The J gene is TRBJ2-5, the V gene TRBV10-3, with 8 positions matching TRBD1. The J call is uncertain, as TRBJ2-7 better fits the DNA end. CDR3 length: 16 amino acids. Germline V gene sequence: CDR1 ENHRY, CDR2 SYGVKD.

This sequence joins TRBV4-3 and TRBJ2-2; no firm D call. V gave up 0 bases and J gave up 4 bases, with 9 bases separating them. CDR3 length: 15 amino acids. The V gene's germline CDR1 is LGHNA and CDR2 YSLEER. For the CDR3, the DNA is TGCGCCAGCAGCCAAGAATACGTAGGCACCGGGGAGCTGTTTTTT. Translated: CASSQEYVGTGELFF.

This clonotype was seen a handful of times. The chain has TRBV7-9 and TRBJ2-6; no clear D gene. V gave up 6 bases and J gave up 0 bases, with 12 bases separating them. This CDR3 comprises 16 residues. In germline, CDR1 is SEHNR, CDR2 FQNEAQ (reference sequence). CDR3 bases: TGTGCCAGCAGTCCCGACACTTACTCTGGGGCCAACGTCCTGACTTTC. It specifies CASSPDTYSGANVLTF.

This clonotype came up a few times. This rearrangement joins TRBV15 to TRBJ2-1, with a possible D match to TRBD1 (6 bases). The CDR3 is 15 residues long. V dropped 9 bases and J dropped 4 bases, with 19 bases sitting between them. CDR1 and CDR2 from the germline V gene are LNHNV and YYDKDF (reference sequence). The CDR3 protein is CATASPIRGYNEQFF. The CDR3 DNA reads as TGTGCCACTGCGAGTCCCATCAGGGGTTACAATGAGCAGTTCTTC. Complete variable domain (other parts from reference TRBV15 and TRBJ2-1): DAMVIQNPRYQVTQFGKPVTLSCSQTLNHNVMYWYQQKSSQAPKLLFHYYDKDFNNEADTPDNFQSRRPNTSFCFLDIRSPGLGDTAMYLCATASPIRGYNEQFFGPGTRLTVL.

CDR3 DNA sequence: TGTGCCAGCAGCCCAACCTCTTCGGCTAGCGATGAGCAGTTCTTC. As protein: CASSPTSSASDEQFF. The rearrangement joins TRBV11-2 to TRBJ2-1; a weak D match, TRBD2 (6 bases). CDR3 length: 15 amino acids. CDR1 and CDR2 (germline): SGHAT, FQNNGV. V gave up 5 bases and J gave up 8 bases, with 19 bases separating them.

This chain uses TRBV27 with TRBJ2-2, with 7 bases that match TRBD1. The CDR3 consists of 15 residues. CDR1 is MNHEY and CDR2 is SMNVEV in the germline V gene (reference sequence). The V segment lost 7 bases and the J segment 4 bases; nucleotides outside the gene matches: 9. The CDR3: CASKAQTGPTGELFF. The CDR3 DNA follows: TGTGCCAGCAAGGCGCAGACAGGGCCCACCGGGGAGCTGTTTTTT.

This clonotype has more than one count but fewer than ten. The J gene is TRBJ2-1, the V gene TRBV4-3, with D perhaps matching TRBD2 (6 bases). Per germline, CDR1 LGHNA and CDR2 YSLEER. This CDR3 is built from 15 residues. V was clipped by 4 bases and J by 7 bases, with 17 bases between them. The CDR3 is CASSRQDGGGNEQFF. CDR3 in DNA: TGCGCCAGCAGCCGACAAGACGGTGGAGGGAATGAGCAGTTCTTC.

This clonotype was seen just once. The chain couples TRBV7-3 to TRBJ1-1, with no clear D. The CDR3 has 13 residues. V lost 1 base and J lost 7, with 10 bases in between. The germline CDR1 and CDR2 sequences are SGHTA and FQGTGA. The CDR3 nucleotides read TGTGCCAGCAGCTTAATGCTCCGGAGTGAAGCTTTCTTT. It specifies CASSLMLRSEAFF.